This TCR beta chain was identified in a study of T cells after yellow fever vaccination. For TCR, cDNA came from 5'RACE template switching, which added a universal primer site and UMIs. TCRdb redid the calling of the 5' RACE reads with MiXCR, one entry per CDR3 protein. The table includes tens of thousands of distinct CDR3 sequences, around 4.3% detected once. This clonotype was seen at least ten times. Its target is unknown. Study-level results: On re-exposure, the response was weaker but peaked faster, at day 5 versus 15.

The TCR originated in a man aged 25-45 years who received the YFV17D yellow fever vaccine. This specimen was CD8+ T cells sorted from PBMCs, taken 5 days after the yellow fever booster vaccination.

The CDR3 spells CASSASGSTDTQYF. The CDR3 bases are TGCGCCAGCAGCGCTAGCGGTAGCACAGATACGCAGTATTTT. The rearrangement links TRBV10-2 to TRBJ2-3, with 7 bases fitting TRBD2. Per germline, CDR1 WSHSY and CDR2 SAAADI. CDR3 size: 14 residues. V shed 6 bases and J 0 bases; nucleotides not matched to a gene: 3.